These T cell receptor beta chains were read from a single sample in a study of cytomegalovirus exposure and HLA in healthy donors. TCRdb's copy holds only in-frame clones and misses some; the assay was immunoSEQ multiplex PCR. The sample is made up of 60,000 to 80,000 clones, and the top ten hold roughly 0.9% of it. Sequences were obtained from PBMCs. The source of these receptors is a boy between 10 and 17 years old in good health and CMV-seronegative. The CDR3 runs from the conserved cysteine through the conserved F or W. A D gene is named only where the DNA matches it firmly.

15,TRBJ1-2,TRBV7-6,TRBD1,TGTGCCAGCAGCCCTCGGACAGGGGAGGAATATGGCTACACCTTC,CASSPRTGEEYGYTF
17,TRBJ2-7,TRBV12-5,TRBD1,TGTGCTAGTGGTTTGGCGATCCACAGGGGGCCCTCCTACGAGCAGTACTTC,CASGLAIHRGPSYEQYF
13,TRBJ1-1,TRBV27,NA,TGTGCCAGCAGCGGACAGCCGAACACTGAAGCTTTCTTT,CASSGQPNTEAFF
13,TRBJ1-1,TRBV30,NA,TGTGCCGAAAAAGACAGTCTGAACACTGAAGCTTTCTTT,CAEKDSLNTEAFF
13,TRBJ1-1,TRBV29-1,NA,TGCAGCGTTGAGTTCCGGAGGGGCACTGAAGCTTTCTTT,CSVEFRRGTEAFF
15,TRBJ2-7,TRBV6-5,NA,TGTGCCAGCAGTTACCGAACAGGAACAGTATCCGAGCAGTACTTC,CASSYRTGTVSEQYF
15,TRBJ2-5,TRBV5-1,NA,TGCGCCAGCAGCGACCGCCTGTGGCGGGATCCGGCCCAGTACTTC,CASSDRLWRDPAQYF
13,TRBJ1-2,TRBV5-4,NA,TGTGCCAGCAGCTTCGGCCAGGTCGATGGCTACACCTTC,CASSFGQVDGYTF
16,TRBJ1-1,TRBV5-1,NA,TGCGCCAGCAGCTCGTATACCATTTCGGCGGACACTGAAGCTTTCTTT,CASSSYTISADTEAFF
14,TRBJ2-5,TRBV18,NA,TGTGCCAGCTCACTGACAGAGTACCAAGAGACCCAGTACTTC,CASSLTEYQETQYF
16,TRBJ1-1,TRBV7-6,NA,TGTGCCAGCAGCTTATGGCCGCAGGGGCGCTGGACTGAAGCTTTCTTT,CASSLWPQGRWTEAFF
15,TRBJ2-7,TRBV7-9,NA,TGTGCCAGCAGCTCAAACCAGGTCCGCGCCTACGAGCAGTACTTC,CASSSNQVRAYEQYF
12,TRBJ1-6,TRBV6-5,NA,TGTGCCAGCAGTTACTCGACTGGGCCCCTCCACTTT,CASSYSTGPLHF
13,TRBJ1-5,TRBV18,NA,TGTGCCAGCTCACCACCAGGAGGTCAGCCCCAGCATTTT,CASSPPGGQPQHF
16,TRBJ2-1,TRBV5-1,NA,TGCGCCAGCAGCACGGGACTCCTGAAAGGGTACAATGAGCAGTTCTTC,CASSTGLLKGYNEQFF
15,TRBJ2-3,TRBV6-1,TRBD2,TGTGCCAGCACCTCCGGGACTAGGAGCACAGATACGCAGTATTTT,CASTSGTRSTDTQYF
12,TRBJ2-7,TRBV5-1,NA,TGCGCCAGCAGCTTGGGACGGACTCATTGGTACTTC,CASSLGRTHWYF
14,TRBJ2-7,TRBV18,NA,TGTGCCAGCTCACCTACAGGCAGGGACTACGAGCAGTACTTC,CASSPTGRDYEQYF
11,TRBJ2-7,TRBV7-9,NA,TGTGCCAGTAGCTTTACCTACGAGCAGTACTTC,CASSFTYEQYF
15,TRBJ1-4,TRBV30,NA,TGTGCCTGGTACCCTACCACAGAATTTAATGAAAAACTGTTTTTT,CAWYPTTEFNEKLFF
17,TRBJ1-2,TRBV5-4,TRBD1,TGTGCCAGCAGCTTGGCCGATCTGGGACAGGGCGCCTATGGCTACACCTTC,CASSLADLGQGAYGYTF
15,TRBJ1-1,TRBV14,TRBD1,TGTGCCAGCCTGCTAACAGGGGGCCCGGACACTGAAGCTTTCTTT,CASLLTGGPDTEAFF
12,TRBJ2-7,TRBV5-1,NA,TGCGCCAGCAGAGAGGGGGCCTACGAGCAGTACTTC,CASREGAYEQYF
17,TRBJ2-2,TRBV13,NA,TGTGCCAGCAGCTCAGATTGGGGGGAATCGAACACCGGGGAGCTGTTTTTT,CASSSDWGESNTGELFF
15,TRBJ2-2,TRBV5-1,TRBD1,TGCGCCAGCAATCACGGACAGGTGGGAGCCGGGGAGCTGTTTTTT,CASNHGQVGAGELFF
15,TRBJ2-1,TRBV6-4,TRBD2,TGTGCCAGCAGTGAAAAAGCGGGAGCCTACAATGAGCAGTTCTTC,CASSEKAGAYNEQFF
15,TRBJ1-3,TRBV18,NA,TGTGCCAGCTCGCACGGACAGAGCTCTGGAAACACCATATATTTT,CASSHGQSSGNTIYF
14,TRBJ2-3,TRBV5-1,NA,TGCGCCAGCAGCTGGACTCCTAGCACAGATACGCAGTATTTT,CASSWTPSTDTQYF
16,TRBJ1-6,TRBV27,TRBD1,TGTGCCAGCAGTACGAGGACAGGGGTACTAAATTCACCCCTCCACTTT,CASSTRTGVLNSPLHF
15,TRBJ2-5,TRBV4-3,NA,TGCGCCAGCAGCCAAGCTTTGGCTTGGCGGGAGACCCAGTACTTC,CASSQALAWRETQYF
16,TRBJ1-3,TRBV11-2,TRBD1,TGTGCCAGCAGCTTAGGGACAGGGATCGCTGGAAACACCATATATTTT,CASSLGTGIAGNTIYF
12,TRBJ2-1,TRBV30,NA,TGTGCCTGGAGTATTCGTTCGGGGGAGCAGTTCTTC,CAWSIRSGEQFF
15,TRBJ2-7,TRBV6-1,NA,TGTGCCAGCAGTGAACTCGGACAAAGCCCCTACGAGCAGTACTTC,CASSELGQSPYEQYF
15,TRBJ2-2,TRBV11-3,TRBD1,TGTGCCAGCAGCTTGGGACAGGGGGCAACCGGGGAGCTGTTTTTT,CASSLGQGATGELFF
15,TRBJ2-7,TRBV6-5,NA,TGTGCCAGCAGTTACCGAGGGGGAGAAACCTACGAGCAGTACTTC,CASSYRGGETYEQYF
16,TRBJ2-7,TRBV15,TRBD1,TGTGCCACCAGCAGAGACGGGACAGGGGGCGAGTACGAGCAGTACTTC,CATSRDGTGGEYEQYF